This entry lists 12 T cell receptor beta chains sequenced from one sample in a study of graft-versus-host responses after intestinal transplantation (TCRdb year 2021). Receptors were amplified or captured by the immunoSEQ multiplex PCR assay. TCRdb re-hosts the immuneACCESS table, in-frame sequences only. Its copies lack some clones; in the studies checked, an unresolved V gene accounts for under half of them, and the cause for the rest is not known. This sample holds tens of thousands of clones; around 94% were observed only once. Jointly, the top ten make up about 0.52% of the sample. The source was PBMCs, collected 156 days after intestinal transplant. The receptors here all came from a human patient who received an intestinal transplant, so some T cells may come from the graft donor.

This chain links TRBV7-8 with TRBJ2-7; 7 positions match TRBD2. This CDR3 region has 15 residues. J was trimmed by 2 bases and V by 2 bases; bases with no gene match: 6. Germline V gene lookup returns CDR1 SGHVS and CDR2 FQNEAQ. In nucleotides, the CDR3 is TGTGCCAGCAGCTTACGTGCTAGCGGAGCCTACGAGCAGTACTTC. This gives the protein CASSLRASGAYEQYF. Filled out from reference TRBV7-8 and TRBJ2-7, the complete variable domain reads GAGVSQSPRYKVAKRGQDVALRCDPISGHVSLFWYQQALGQGPEFLTYFQNEAQLDKSGLPSDRFFAERPEGSVSTLKIQRTQQEDSAVYLCASSLRASGAYEQYFGPGTRLTVT.

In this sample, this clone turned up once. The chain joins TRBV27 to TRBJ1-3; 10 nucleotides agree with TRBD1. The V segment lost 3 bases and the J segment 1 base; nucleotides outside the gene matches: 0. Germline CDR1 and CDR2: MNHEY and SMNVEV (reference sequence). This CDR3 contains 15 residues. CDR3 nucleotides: TGTGCCAGCAGTTTGGGACAGGGGTCTGGAAACACCATATATTTT. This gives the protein CASSLGQGSGNTIYF.

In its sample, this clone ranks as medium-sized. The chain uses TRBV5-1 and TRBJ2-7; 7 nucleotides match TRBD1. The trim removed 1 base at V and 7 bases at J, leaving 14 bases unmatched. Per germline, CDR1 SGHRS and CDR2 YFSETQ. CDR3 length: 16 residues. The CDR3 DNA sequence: TGCGCCAGCAGCTTGTATTACAGGGGTTACCCGGGGGAGCAGTACTTC. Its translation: CASSLYYRGYPGEQYF.

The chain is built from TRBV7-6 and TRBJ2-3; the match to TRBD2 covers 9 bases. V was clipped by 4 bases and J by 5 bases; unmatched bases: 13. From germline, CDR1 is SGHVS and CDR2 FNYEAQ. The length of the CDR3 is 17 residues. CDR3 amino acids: CASSSRSDSGSLDTQYF. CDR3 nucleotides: TGTGCCAGCAGCTCTAGATCCGATAGCGGGAGCCTAGATACGCAGTATTTT.

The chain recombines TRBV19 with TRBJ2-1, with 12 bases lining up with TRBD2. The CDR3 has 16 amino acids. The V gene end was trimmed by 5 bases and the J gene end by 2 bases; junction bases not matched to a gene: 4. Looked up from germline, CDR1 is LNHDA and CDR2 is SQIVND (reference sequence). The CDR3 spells CASSGRLAGAYNEQFF. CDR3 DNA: TGTGCCAGTAGTGGGCGACTAGCGGGAGCCTACAATGAGCAGTTCTTC.

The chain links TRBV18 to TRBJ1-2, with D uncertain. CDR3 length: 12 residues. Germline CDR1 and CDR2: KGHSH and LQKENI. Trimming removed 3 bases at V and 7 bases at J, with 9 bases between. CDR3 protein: CASSPAVGGYTF. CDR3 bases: TGTGCCAGCTCACCGGCGGTGGGTGGCTACACCTTC.

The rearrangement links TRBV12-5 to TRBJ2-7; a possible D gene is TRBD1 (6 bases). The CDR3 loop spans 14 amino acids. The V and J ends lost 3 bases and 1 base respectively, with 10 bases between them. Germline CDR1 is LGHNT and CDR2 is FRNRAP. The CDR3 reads CASGLGTLSYEQYF. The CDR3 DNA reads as TGTGCTAGTGGTTTAGGGACATTGTCCTACGAGCAGTACTTC.

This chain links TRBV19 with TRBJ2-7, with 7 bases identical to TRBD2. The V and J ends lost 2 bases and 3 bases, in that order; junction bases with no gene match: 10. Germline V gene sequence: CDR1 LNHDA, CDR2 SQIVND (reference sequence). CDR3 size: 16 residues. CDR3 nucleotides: TGTGCCAGTAGTATACCCGGACGGAGCGGGGTCTACGAGCAGTACTTC. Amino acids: CASSIPGRSGVYEQYF.

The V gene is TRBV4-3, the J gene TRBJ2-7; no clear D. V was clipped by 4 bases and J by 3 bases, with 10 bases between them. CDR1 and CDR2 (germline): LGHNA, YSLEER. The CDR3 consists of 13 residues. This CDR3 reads CASSLSWGYEQYF. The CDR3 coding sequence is TGCGCCAGCAGCCTGTCATGGGGCTACGAGCAGTACTTC.

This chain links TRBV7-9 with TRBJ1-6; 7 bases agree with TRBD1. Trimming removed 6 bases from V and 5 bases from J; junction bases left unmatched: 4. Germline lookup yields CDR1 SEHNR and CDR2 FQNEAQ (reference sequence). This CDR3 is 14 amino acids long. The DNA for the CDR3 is TGTGCCAGCAGACCCGGGACAGATAATTCACCCCTCCACTTT. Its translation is CASRPGTDNSPLHF.

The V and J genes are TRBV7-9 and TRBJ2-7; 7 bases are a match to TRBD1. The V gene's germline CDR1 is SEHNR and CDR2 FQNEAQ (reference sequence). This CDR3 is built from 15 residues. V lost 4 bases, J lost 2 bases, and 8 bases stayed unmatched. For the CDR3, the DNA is TGTGCCAGCAGCTCGACAGGGCCCCTAACCTACGAGCAGTACTTC. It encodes CASSSTGPLTYEQYF.

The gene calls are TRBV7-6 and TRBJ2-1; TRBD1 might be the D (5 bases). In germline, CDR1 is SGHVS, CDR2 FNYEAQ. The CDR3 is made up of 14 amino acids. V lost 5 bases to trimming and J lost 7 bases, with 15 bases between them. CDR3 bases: TGTGCCAGCAGCGTTTCCCAGGGTGGGAATGAGCAGTTCTTC. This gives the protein CASSVSQGGNEQFF. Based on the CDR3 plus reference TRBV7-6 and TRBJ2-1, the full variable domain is GAGVSQSPRYKVTKRGQDVALRCDPISGHVSLYWYRQALGQGPEFLTYFNYEAQQDKSGLPNDRFSAERPEGSISTLTIQRTEQRDSAMYRCASSVSQGGNEQFFGPGTRLTVL.